What follows describes a single T cell receptor beta chain. Different DNA sequences within this sample yield the same CDR3. These data are taken from a study of blood T cell repertoires in COVID-19. Background on the study: Acute and convalescent COVID-19 samples came from the United States, Italy and Spain. PBMCs, B-cell-depleted T cells, or T cells provided the cDNA or gDNA that made up the material.

The CDR3 loop spans 13 amino acids. In germline, CDR1 is MNHEY, CDR2 SVGAGI. V lost 11 bases to trimming and J lost 0 bases, with 8 bases between them. As handled by the study authors: Nucleated cell number was recorded as an estimate derived from reference gene primer amplification. TCRdb's table, derived via immunoSEQ multiplex PCR, lists solely in-frame clones and lacks some. That table is the source of V, J and clone size, and D and trimming were worked out from the DNA. The table records about 210,000 clones, 80% of them present only once. The source material was peripheral blood. This rearrangement joins TRBV6-5 to TRBJ2-6; D is ambiguous. The sequence was obtained from a human donor in a cohort sampled during active COVID-19. CDR3 amino acids: CASTVSGANVLTF. The CDR3 DNA sequence: TGTGCCTCTACAGTCTCTGGGGCCAACGTCCTGACTTTC.